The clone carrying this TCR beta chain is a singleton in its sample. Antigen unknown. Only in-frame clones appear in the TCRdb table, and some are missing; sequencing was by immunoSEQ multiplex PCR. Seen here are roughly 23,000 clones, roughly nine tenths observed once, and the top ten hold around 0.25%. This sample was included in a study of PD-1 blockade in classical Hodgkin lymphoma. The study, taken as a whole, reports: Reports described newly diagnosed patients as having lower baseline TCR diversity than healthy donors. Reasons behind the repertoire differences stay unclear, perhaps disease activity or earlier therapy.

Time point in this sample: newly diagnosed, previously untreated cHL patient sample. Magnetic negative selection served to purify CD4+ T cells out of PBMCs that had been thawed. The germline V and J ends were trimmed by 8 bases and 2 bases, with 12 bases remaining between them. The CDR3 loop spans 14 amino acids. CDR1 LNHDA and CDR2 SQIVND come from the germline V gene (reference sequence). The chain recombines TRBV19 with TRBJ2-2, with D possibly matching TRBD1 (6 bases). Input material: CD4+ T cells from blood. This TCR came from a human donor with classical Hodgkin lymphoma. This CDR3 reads CASGTGFNTGELFF. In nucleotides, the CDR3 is TGTGCCAGTGGAACAGGGTTTAACACCGGGGAGCTGTTTTTT.